Each of the 24 T cell receptor beta chains below was sequenced from the same sample in a study of control samples from healthy donors and cancer patients. The data were produced by immunoSEQ multiplex PCR, yet TCRdb's version contains in-frame clones alone and is incomplete. The data hold 120,000 or so clones, with roughly 87% observed a single time. Sequencing was carried out using blood. Receptors originate from a man aged 18 to 30 in good health.

The table lists this clone with a count of one. This chain links TRBV6-4 with TRBJ1-5; D not certain. The CDR3 loop spans 14 amino acids. Germline V gene data show CDR1 as MRHNA and CDR2 as SNTAGT. V shed 3 bases and J shed 0 bases, with 6 bases lying between them. CDR3 amino acids: CASSEHYSNQPQHF. The CDR3, as DNA: TGTGCCAGCAGTGAGCATTATAGCAATCAGCCCCAGCATTTT.

V and J are TRBV9 and TRBJ2-1; maybe TRBD2 (6 bases). Per the germline V gene, CDR1 is SGDLS and CDR2 is YYNGEE. With 2 bases removed from V and 4 bases from J, the gap between germline ends came to 10 bases. CDR3 length: 14 residues. The CDR3 bases are TGTGCCAGCAGCGTGGGGGGACCTTACAATGAGCAGTTCTTC. Protein product: CASSVGGPYNEQFF.

The chain couples TRBV10-3 to TRBJ1-5; 7 nucleotides line up with TRBD1. This CDR3 spans 12 amino acids. J gave up 3 bases and V 10 bases, and 3 bases lay outside the gene matches. Germline V CDR1 and CDR2: ENHRY, SYGVKD. CDR3 sequence: CATGTDNQPQHF. The CDR3 DNA is TGTGCCACCGGGACAGACAATCAGCCCCAGCATTTT.

The chain joins TRBV4-1 to TRBJ1-3, with 8 positions matching TRBD1. CDR3 size: 17 residues. With V trimmed by 1 base and J by 4 bases, 9 bases remained unmatched. The germline V gene has CDR1 MGHRA and CDR2 YSYEKL. CDR3 amino acids: CASSQGEDRVGGNTIYF. DNA of the CDR3: TGCGCCAGCAGCCAAGGAGAGGACAGGGTTGGAGGAAACACCATATATTTT.

CDR3: CASSLDTDTQYF. CDR3 nucleotide sequence: TGTGCCAGCAGCTTAGACACAGATACGCAGTATTTT. The gene calls are TRBV7-2 and TRBJ2-3; D unresolved. V lost 1 base and J lost 2, with 1 base in between. Per the germline V gene, CDR1 is SGHTA and CDR2 is FQGNSA. CDR3 length equals 12 residues.

The chain couples TRBV5-5 to TRBJ2-5; 11 bases fit TRBD1. The junction had 4 bases not matched to a gene; V was cut back by 2 bases and J by 7 bases. Germline loops: CDR1 SGHKS, CDR2 YYEKEE (reference sequence). CDR3 length: 14 amino acids. CDR3 in amino acids: CASSFQGQGGTQYF. CDR3 nucleotides: TGTGCCAGCAGCTTTCAGGGACAGGGGGGGACCCAGTACTTC.

CDR3 nucleotides: TGTGCCAGCAGTCACCTCCGGGACTCCGAGCAGTACTTC. Translation gives CASSHLRDSEQYF. The chain links TRBV12-3 or TRBV12-4 to TRBJ2-7; tentatively, D is TRBD2 (6 bases). The CDR3 spans 13 residues. The V gene lost 5 bases and the J gene lost 6 bases, with 14 bases spanning the gap.

This clone was seen once. This rearrangement joins TRBV3-1 (or the pseudogene TRBV3-2) to TRBJ1-1; D unclear. The CDR3 has 14 amino acids. Germline CDR1 and CDR2: LGHDT and YNNKEL (reference sequence). Trimming shortened V by 4 bases and J by 5 bases, and 14 bases separated the two germline ends. CDR3 residues: CASSPEERRTEAFF. In DNA, the CDR3 is TGTGCCAGCAGCCCCGAGGAAAGGAGGACTGAAGCTTTCTTT.

This chain connects TRBV5-4 to TRBJ2-1; D might be TRBD1 (6 bases). CDR1 and CDR2 from the germline V gene are SGHNT and YYREEE (reference sequence). The germline V and J ends were trimmed by 2 bases and 8 bases, with 20 bases remaining between them. This CDR3 contains 16 residues. CDR3 amino acids: CASSFPDFSEGDEQFF. The CDR3 DNA sequence: TGTGCCAGCAGCTTCCCAGATTTTTCCGAGGGGGATGAGCAGTTCTTC.

The chain carries TRBV27 and TRBJ2-1, with TRBD2 matching 14 bases. Trimming removed 6 bases from V and 2 bases from J; junction bases left unmatched: 3. CDR1 and CDR2 from the germline V gene are MNHEY and SMNVEV (reference sequence). The CDR3 totals 16 residues. CDR3 bases: TGTGCCAGCAGGGGGACTAGCGGGAGCCCCTACAATGAGCAGTTCTTC. Residues: CASRGTSGSPYNEQFF.

As concerns this clone: This specimen includes other DNA sequences encoding the same CDR3. This chain uses TRBV18 with TRBJ2-5; D remains unclear. Germline V CDR1 and CDR2: KGHSH, LQKENI. The germline V and J ends were trimmed by 3 bases and 5 bases, with 7 bases remaining between them. CDR3 length: 12 residues. CDR3 sequence: CASSPLGETQYF. The DNA for the CDR3 is TGTGCCAGCTCACCCCTCGGGGAGACCCAGTACTTC.

The V and J genes are TRBV5-6 and TRBJ1-2; 7 bases are shared with TRBD1. With V trimmed by 4 bases and J by 4 bases, 10 bases remained unmatched. The CDR3 is 15 amino acids. Germline values: CDR1 SGHDT, CDR2 YYEEEE. CDR3 in amino acids: CASSPTDRVFYGYTF. CDR3 DNA sequence: TGTGCCAGCAGCCCGACCGACAGGGTATTCTATGGCTACACCTTC. Looking up the rest from reference TRBV5-6 and TRBJ1-2 gives the full variable domain: DAGVTQSPTHLIKTRGQQVTLRCSPKSGHDTVSWYQQALGQGPQFIFQYYEEEERQRGNFPDRFSGHQFPNYSSELNVNALLLGDSALYLCASSPTDRVFYGYTFGSGTRLTVV.

This clone came up once. The genes are TRBV7-2 and TRBJ2-5; D possibly corresponds to TRBD2 (6 bases). The CDR3 covers 14 residues. The V gene lost 2 bases and the J gene lost 5 bases, with 12 bases spanning the gap. Germline CDR1 is SGHTA and CDR2 is FQGNSA. CDR3 bases: TGTGCCAGCAGCTTAACTCGGGGGTCCGAGACCCAGTACTTC. Amino acids: CASSLTRGSETQYF.

The chain employs TRBV5-1 and TRBJ1-1; TRBD1 matches at 10 bases. There are 16 residues in the CDR3. The V segment lost 0 bases and the J segment 0 bases; nucleotides outside the gene matches: 2. Germline V gene lookup returns CDR1 SGHRS and CDR2 YFSETQ. The CDR3 region has the DNA TGCGCCAGCAGCTTGGCCGGGACAGGGGTGAACACTGAAGCTTTCTTT. Its translation is CASSLAGTGVNTEAFF.

The count of this clone is one. The V gene is TRBV6-5, the J gene TRBJ2-7; D may be TRBD2 (6 bases). From germline, CDR1 is MNHEY and CDR2 SVGAGI. Trimming pared 6 bases from V and 9 bases from J, leaving 18 bases between. The CDR3 covers 13 residues. The CDR3 reads CASSRETRTRQYF. CDR3 sequence (DNA): TGTGCCAGCAGCCGAGAGACTAGGACGAGGCAGTACTTC.

This chain uses TRBV5-1 with TRBJ1-2, with TRBD1 matching 7 bases. Trimming cost V 4 bases and J 8 bases; bases outside gene matches: 11. CDR1 is SGHRS and CDR2 is YFSETQ in the germline V gene. CDR3 size: 14 residues. The CDR3 region is CASSGDSFVGGYTF. The CDR3 nucleotides read TGCGCCAGCAGCGGGGACAGCTTCGTAGGGGGCTACACCTTC.

V is TRBV5-1 and J is TRBJ2-3, with TRBD2 matching over 7 bases. The CDR3 runs 14 residues. V was clipped by 5 bases and J by 5 bases; unmatched bases: 8. Germline values: CDR1 SGHRS, CDR2 YFSETQ. CDR3 DNA: TGCGCCAGCAGTAGGATAGCGGGCAAAGATACGCAGTATTTT. As protein: CASSRIAGKDTQYF.

The chain has TRBV6-6 and TRBJ2-6; TRBD2 is a possible D gene (5 bases). CDR1 MNHNY and CDR2 SVGAGI come from the germline V gene (reference sequence). V lost 2 bases and J 2 bases, leaving 10 bases between the germline ends. This CDR3 is 16 amino acids long. The chain's CDR3 is CASSYEEGTGANVLTF. The CDR3 nucleotides read TGTGCCAGCAGTTACGAAGAGGGAACTGGGGCCAACGTCCTGACTTTC.

This clone has a handful of counts. The CDR3 here is CASWPWVSTGELFF. In nucleotides, the CDR3 is TGTGCCAGCTGGCCTTGGGTATCCACCGGGGAGCTGTTTTTT. The chain has TRBV27 and TRBJ2-2, with D unresolved. Trimming removed 8 bases at V and 4 bases at J, with 14 bases between. From germline, CDR1 is MNHEY and CDR2 SMNVEV (reference sequence). This CDR3 has 14 amino acids.

The chain has TRBV4-1 and TRBJ2-4, with TRBD2 identical over 11 bases. Germline CDR1 MGHRA, CDR2 YSYEKL. The trim removed 0 bases at V and 0 bases at J, leaving 10 bases unmatched. The CDR3 spans 20 residues. CDR3 loop: CASSQDRTSGSMSAKNIQYF. The CDR3 DNA is TGCGCCAGCAGCCAAGATCGAACTAGCGGGAGTATGTCAGCCAAAAACATTCAGTACTTC.

There are a few counts of this clone. The chain recombines TRBV4-2 with TRBJ2-5; D gene uncertain. Germline values: CDR1 LGHNA, CDR2 YNFKEQ. Trimming cost V 4 bases and J 2 bases, with 11 bases left between them. This CDR3 has 14 residues. The CDR3 here is CASSPAATQETQYF. DNA of the CDR3: TGTGCCAGCAGCCCGGCAGCGACACAAGAGACCCAGTACTTC.

This sequence joins TRBV4-1 and TRBJ2-6; TRBD1 matches at 9 bases. The CDR3 totals 19 residues. The V and J ends lost 4 bases and 0 bases, in that order; junction bases with no gene match: 10. Germline lookup yields CDR1 MGHRA and CDR2 YSYEKL. The CDR3: CASSREPGQGSSGANVLTF. CDR3 nucleotides: TGCGCCAGCAGCCGAGAGCCGGGACAGGGCTCCTCTGGGGCCAACGTCCTGACTTTC.

The chain has TRBV6-2 or TRBV6-3 and TRBJ2-7, with a possible D match to TRBD1 (5 bases). The ends were cut back, 0 bases at V and 0 bases at J, with 15 bases in the middle. CDR3 length equals 17 residues. The germline V gene has CDR1 MNHEY and CDR2 SVGEGT. DNA of the CDR3: TGTGCCAGCAGTTACTCGATAGGACAAGGGGACTCCTACGAGCAGTACTTC. Translation: CASSYSIGQGDSYEQYF.

This clone was counted a single time. The V gene is TRBV5-4, the J gene TRBJ2-2; 9 bases are a match to TRBD1. Germline V CDR1 and CDR2: SGHNT, YYREEE (reference sequence). This CDR3 spans 15 amino acids. Unmatched junction bases numbered 1, after V lost 0 bases and J lost 4 bases. CDR3 bases: TGTGCCAGCAGCTTGGTACAGGGGGCCACCGGGGAGCTGTTTTTT. Protein sequence: CASSLVQGATGELFF.